What follows is one T cell receptor (beta chain) and its context. The sample belongs to a study of OX40 agonist ivuxolimab in advanced cancers. About the research overall: Treatment received earlier with anti-PD-1, anti-PD-L1 or anti-CTLA-4 agents was allowed, and more than 30% had some.

TCRdb's copy holds only in-frame clones and misses some; the assay was immunoSEQ multiplex PCR. Among tens of thousands of clones listed, approximately 95% were seen once. Looked up from germline, CDR1 is SGHTA and CDR2 is FQGNSA. CDR3 length: 12 amino acids. Trimming stripped 2 bases from V and 4 bases from J, with 5 bases between. The sampling schedule covered blood at baseline, cycle 4 day 1, and cycle 7 day 1. The sequence derives from an adult with an advanced solid tumor such as melanoma, head and neck, liver or kidney cancer. The source was CD4+ or CD8+ T cells sorted from blood, collected in a trial of the OX40 agonist ivuxolimab. The chain recombines TRBV7-2 with TRBJ1-2, with D unresolved. The CDR3 here is CASSLWGYGYTF. CDR3 bases: TGTGCCAGCAGCTTATGGGGCTATGGCTACACCTTC. Full variable domain (missing parts from reference TRBV7-2 and TRBJ1-2): GAGVSQSPSNKVTEKGKDVELRCDPISGHTALYWYRQSLGQGLEFLIYFQGNSAPDKSGLPSDRFSAERTGGSVSTLTIQRTQQEDSAVYLCASSLWGYGYTFGSGTRLTVV.